This entry describes one T cell receptor (beta chain). Its antigen is unknown. CDR1 is SGHDT, CDR2 YYEEEE, per germline. This CDR3 has 13 amino acids. The V end was cut by 4 bases, the J end by 6 bases, with 10 bases between. This sample was included in a study of radiotherapy plus CTLA-4 blockade in lung cancer. Study details: Across the patients, objective responses occurred in more than 15%, and disease control in under 40%.

The assay was immunoSEQ multiplex PCR, and TCRdb's table has in-frame clones only and misses some. Of approximately 38,000 clones listed, approximately 86% were seen once; the top ten hold about 20%. Study results and caveats: In blood, TCR clones derived from the tumor expanded after radiotherapy plus ipilimumab.

Focal radiation was given together with CTLA-4 blockade (ipilimumab) to patients with chemo-refractory metastatic non-small-cell lung cancer. Sequencing used peripheral blood, obtained from a patient treated with radiotherapy plus ipilimumab. The V and J genes are TRBV5-6 and TRBJ1-4; possibly TRBD1 for D (5 bases). The sequence was obtained from a human donor with non-small cell lung cancer whose response to radiotherapy plus ipilimumab could not be evaluated. The chain's CDR3 is CASSPQGYEKLFF. CDR3 DNA: TGTGCCAGCAGCCCGCAGGGATATGAAAAACTGTTTTTT.